A selection of T cell receptor beta chains follows, all from one sample in a study of blood T cells in healthy people across ages. In TCRdb, the 5' RACE reads were re-called with MiXCR into one record per CDR3 protein. The table includes under 1 million distinct CDR3 sequences, around 42% detected once. The sequencing input was blood. All receptors derive from a man in his fifties or sixties in good health. Both conserved end residues are part of each CDR3. Each record gives: V gene, D gene, J gene, clone size, CDR3 DNA, CDR3 protein. The D gene is left open where the match is weak. Clone size appears in some rows only: once, few, many, or a class for an expanded clone.

TRBV6-1	NA	TRBJ1-4	NA	TGTGCCAGCAGTGAAGTGTCGGGGTCAACTAATGAAAAACTGTTTTTT	CASSEVSGSTNEKLFF
TRBV7-9	NA	TRBJ2-1	NA	TGTGCCAGCAGCCTACACTTGGACACCAATGAGCAGTTCTTC	CASSLHLDTNEQFF
TRBV5-4	TRBD2	TRBJ2-3	few	TGTGCCAGCAGCTTGCTAGCGGGGGTCACAGATACGCAGTATTTT	CASSLLAGVTDTQYF
TRBV3-1	TRBD1	TRBJ1-2	few	TGTGCCAGCAGCCTCAGGACAGGAATGCGATATGGCTACACCTTC	CASSLRTGMRYGYTF
TRBV12-3/TRBV12-4	TRBD1	TRBJ2-7	few	TGTGCCAGCAGTTCGATAAGGGACAGATATACCTACGAGCAGTACTTC	CASSSIRDRYTYEQYF
TRBV11-1	NA	TRBJ2-7	NA	TGTGCCAGCAGCTTCAGCTCCGAGCAGTACTTC	CASSFSSEQYF
TRBV15	NA	TRBJ1-2	NA	TGTGCCACCAGCATACTACAGGGTAACTATGGCTACACCTTC	CATSILQGNYGYTF
TRBV12-3/TRBV12-4	TRBD1	TRBJ1-5	many	TGTGCCAGCAGTCTGACAGGGGGAGGTAATCAGCCCCAGCATTTT	CASSLTGGGNQPQHF
TRBV6-2/TRBV6-3	NA	TRBJ2-5	NA	TGTGCCAGTAGTTACGACCCACAGGATCAAGAGACCCAGTACTTC	CASSYDPQDQETQYF
TRBV5-1	TRBD1	TRBJ2-1	few	TGCGCCAGCAGCTTGCGGCCGGGACAGGGGTTATACAATGAGCAGTTCTTC	CASSLRPGQGLYNEQFF
TRBV12-3/TRBV12-4	NA	TRBJ2-7	few	TGTGCCAGCAGTTTTGGAGGGAACTCCTACGAGCAGTACTTC	CASSFGGNSYEQYF
TRBV7-9	NA	TRBJ2-1	NA	TGTGCCAGCATCCTAACTGGGAATTACAATGAGCAGTTCTTC	CASILTGNYNEQFF
TRBV7-2	NA	TRBJ1-4	many	TGTGCCAGCAGCGAAGAACTTAATGAAAAACTGTTTTTT	CASSEELNEKLFF
TRBV3-1	NA	TRBJ1-1	NA	TGTGCCAGCAGCCAGGCGGTCACTGAAGCTTTCTTT	CASSQAVTEAFF
TRBV13	NA	TRBJ2-7	many	TGTGCCAGCAGCTTATCCCCTTCCCACGAGCAGTACTTC	CASSLSPSHEQYF
TRBV4-2	NA	TRBJ2-2	NA	TGTGCCAACAGCCAAGAGGCGGGTGGATCCGGGGAGCTGTTTTTT	CANSQEAGGSGELFF
TRBV5-1	NA	TRBJ2-1	few	TGCGCCAGCAGCTTGGGCATAGCGGAGACCTACAATGAGCAGTTCTTC	CASSLGIAETYNEQFF
TRBV20-1	NA	TRBJ2-5	few	TGCAGTGCTAGAGATCCGCGTCTATCGGAGACCCAGTACTTC	CSARDPRLSETQYF
TRBV6-2/TRBV6-3	NA	TRBJ2-3	NA	TGTGCCAGCAGTTACGTGGGGACAAACACAGATACGCAGTATTTT	CASSYVGTNTDTQYF
TRBV4-3	TRBD1	TRBJ2-6	once	TGCGCCAGCAGCGGAGGGACAGGGGGCTCCGGGGCCAACGTCCTGACTTTC	CASSGGTGGSGANVLTF
TRBV5-1	TRBD2	TRBJ2-3	NA	TGCGCCAGCAGCCGACGGACTAGCGGGGGCACAGATACGCAGTATTTT	CASSRRTSGGTDTQYF
TRBV28	NA	TRBJ1-5	NA	TGTGCCAGCAGTCCCCAGCGGCAGTCCGGGAATCAGCCCCAGCATTTT	CASSPQRQSGNQPQHF
TRBV2	TRBD1	TRBJ1-2	NA	TGTGCCAGCGACGGACAGGGGAGCGGCTACACCTTC	CASDGQGSGYTF
TRBV29-1	TRBD1	TRBJ1-2	few	TGCAGCGTTGAACGCCAGGGGGCTGGCTATGGCTACACCTTC	CSVERQGAGYGYTF
TRBV7-2	TRBD1	TRBJ2-4	NA	TGTGCCAGCAGCTCGACAGGGGATCTAGCCAAAAACATTCAGTACTTC	CASSSTGDLAKNIQYF
TRBV5-1	NA	TRBJ2-5	NA	TGTGCCAGCAGCTTGCGGTTGCGAGAGACCCAGTACTTC	CASSLRLRETQYF
TRBV7-3	TRBD2	TRBJ2-1	NA	TGTGCCAGCAGCCCCTTGGGCGGGAGGGGAGAGACCCAGTTCTTC	CASSPLGGRGETQFF
TRBV7-8	NA	TRBJ2-6	few	TGTGCCAGCAGGTCGGGGATCGGCTCTGGGGCCAACGTCCTGACTTTC	CASRSGIGSGANVLTF
TRBV15	NA	TRBJ2-7	NA	TGTGCCACCAGCAGAGTGGGTCGGGACTACGAGCAGTACTTC	CATSRVGRDYEQYF
TRBV28	NA	TRBJ1-2	few	TGTGCCAGCAGTTTGGGTCCTGATTATGGCTACACCTTC	CASSLGPDYGYTF
TRBV5-1	TRBD2	TRBJ2-1	NA	TGCGCCAGCAGCTTGGGGACTAGCGGGGACTACAATGAGCAGTTCTTC	CASSLGTSGDYNEQFF
TRBV5-1	TRBD1	TRBJ2-6	NA	TGCGCCAGCAGCATTATAACCGGGACAGGGCGGGCCAACGTCCTGACTTTC	CASSIITGTGRANVLTF
TRBV18	NA	TRBJ2-7	few	TGTGCCAGCTCACCGGGACTTACCTACGAGCAGTACTTC	CASSPGLTYEQYF
TRBV3-1	TRBD2	TRBJ2-3	few	TGTGCCAGCAGCCAAGGCGGTAGCGGGGGTGTTCGAGTCACAGATACGCAGTATTTT	CASSQGGSGGVRVTDTQYF
TRBV13	NA	TRBJ2-5	NA	TGTGCCAGCAGCTTAGCTAGATGGGACCAAGAGACCCAGTACTTC	CASSLARWDQETQYF
TRBV28	NA	TRBJ1-2	few	TGTGCCAGCAGAATAGACAGGAACTATGGCTACACCTTC	CASRIDRNYGYTF
TRBV5-1	NA	TRBJ1-6	once	TGCGCCAGCAGCGACAAAGAAGGCTCCTATAATTCACCCCTCCACTTT	CASSDKEGSYNSPLHF
TRBV20-1	NA	TRBJ1-5	NA	TGCAGTGCTAGACGCGGGGGGGGTCAGCCCCAGCATTTT	CSARRGGGQPQHF
TRBV6-2/TRBV6-3	NA	TRBJ2-7	NA	TGTGCCAGCAGTCTCTGGGCGAGCTCCTACAATGAGCAGTACTTC	CASSLWASSYNEQYF
TRBV3-1	TRBD2	TRBJ2-1	few	TGTGCCAGCAGCGGGAGACTAGCGGGGGATTACAATGAGCAGTTCTTC	CASSGRLAGDYNEQFF
TRBV7-2	NA	TRBJ1-4	few	TGTGCCAGCAGCTTAAAGGTCGGGAATGAAAAACTGTTTTTT	CASSLKVGNEKLFF